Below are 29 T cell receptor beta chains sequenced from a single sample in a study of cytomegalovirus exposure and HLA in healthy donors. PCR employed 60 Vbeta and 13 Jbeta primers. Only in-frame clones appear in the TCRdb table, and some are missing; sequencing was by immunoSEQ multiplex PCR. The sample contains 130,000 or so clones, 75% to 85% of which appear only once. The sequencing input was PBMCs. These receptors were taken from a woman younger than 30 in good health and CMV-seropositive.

The chain's CDR3 is CAISDWDRNPSLAKNIQYF. The CDR3 DNA sequence: TGTGCCATCAGTGACTGGGACAGAAACCCATCATTAGCCAAAAACATTCAGTACTTC. This chain uses TRBV10-3 with TRBJ2-4; TRBD1 agrees at 7 bases. CDR1 ENHRY and CDR2 SYGVKD come from the germline V gene. V shed 3 bases and J 0 bases; nucleotides not matched to a gene: 14. This CDR3 is built from 19 residues.

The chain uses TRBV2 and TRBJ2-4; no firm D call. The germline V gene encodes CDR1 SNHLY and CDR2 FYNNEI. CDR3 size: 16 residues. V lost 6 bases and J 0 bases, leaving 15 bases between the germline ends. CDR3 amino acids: CASSYPGSQAKNIQYF. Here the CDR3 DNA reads TGTGCCAGCAGCTACCCCGGGTCTCAAGCCAAAAACATTCAGTACTTC.

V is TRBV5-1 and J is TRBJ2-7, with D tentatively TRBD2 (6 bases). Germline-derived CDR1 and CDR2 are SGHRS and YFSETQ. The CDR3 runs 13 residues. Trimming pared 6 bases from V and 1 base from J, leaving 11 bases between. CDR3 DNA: TGCGCCAGCAACGGCGGGGCGTCCTACGAGCAGTACTTC. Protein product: CASNGGASYEQYF.

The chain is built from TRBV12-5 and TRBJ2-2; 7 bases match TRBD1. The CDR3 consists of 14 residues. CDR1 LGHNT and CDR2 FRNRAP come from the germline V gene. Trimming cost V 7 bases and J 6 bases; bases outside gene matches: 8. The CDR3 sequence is CASVNRGRSGELFF. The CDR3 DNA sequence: TGTGCTAGTGTTAACAGGGGTCGGTCCGGGGAGCTGTTTTTT.

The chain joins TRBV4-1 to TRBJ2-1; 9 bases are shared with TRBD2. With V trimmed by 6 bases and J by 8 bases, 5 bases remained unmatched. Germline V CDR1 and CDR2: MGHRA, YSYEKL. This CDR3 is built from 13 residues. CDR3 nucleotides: TGCGCCAGCAGTGGTATAGCGGGAGATGAGCAGTTCTTC. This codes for CASSGIAGDEQFF.

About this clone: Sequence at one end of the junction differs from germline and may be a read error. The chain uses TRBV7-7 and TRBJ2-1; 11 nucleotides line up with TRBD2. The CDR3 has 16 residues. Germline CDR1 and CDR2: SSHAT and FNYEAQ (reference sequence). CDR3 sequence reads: CASSMRIAGGPDEQFF. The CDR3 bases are TGTGCTAGCAGCATGAGGATAGCGGGGGGGCCGGATGAGCAGTTCTTC.

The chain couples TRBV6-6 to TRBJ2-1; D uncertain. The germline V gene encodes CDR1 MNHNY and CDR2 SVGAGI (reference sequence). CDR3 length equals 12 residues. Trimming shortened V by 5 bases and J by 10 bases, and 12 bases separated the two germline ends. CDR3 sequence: CASSLSSREQFF. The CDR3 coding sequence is TGTGCCAGCAGTCTCTCAAGTCGGGAGCAGTTCTTC.

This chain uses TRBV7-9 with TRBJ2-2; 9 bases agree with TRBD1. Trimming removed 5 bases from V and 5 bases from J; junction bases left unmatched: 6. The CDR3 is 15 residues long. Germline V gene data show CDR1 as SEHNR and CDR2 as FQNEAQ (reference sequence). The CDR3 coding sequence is TGTGCCAGCAGCCCGCGGGACAGGGCGACCGGGGAGCTGTTTTTT. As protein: CASSPRDRATGELFF.

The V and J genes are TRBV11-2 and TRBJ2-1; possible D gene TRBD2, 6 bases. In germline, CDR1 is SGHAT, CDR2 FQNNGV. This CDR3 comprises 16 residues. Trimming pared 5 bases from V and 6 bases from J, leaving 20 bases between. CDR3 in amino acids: CASSPSTGTGVNEQFF. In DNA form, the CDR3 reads TGTGCCAGCAGCCCGTCAACCGGGACGGGGGTCAATGAGCAGTTCTTC.

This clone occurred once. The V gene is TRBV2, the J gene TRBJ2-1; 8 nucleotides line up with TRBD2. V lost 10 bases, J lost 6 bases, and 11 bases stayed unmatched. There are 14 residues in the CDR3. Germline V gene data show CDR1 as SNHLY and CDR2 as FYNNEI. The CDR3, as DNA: TGTGCCACCCTACCAGAGCGGGGGCCCAATGAGCAGTTCTTC. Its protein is CATLPERGPNEQFF.

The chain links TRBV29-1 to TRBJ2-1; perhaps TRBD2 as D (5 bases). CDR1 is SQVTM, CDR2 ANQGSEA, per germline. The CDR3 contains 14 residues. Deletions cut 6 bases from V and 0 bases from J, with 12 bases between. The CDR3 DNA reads TGCAGCGTCGGCCCAGAGGGCTCCTACAATGAGCAGTTCTTC. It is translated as CSVGPEGSYNEQFF.

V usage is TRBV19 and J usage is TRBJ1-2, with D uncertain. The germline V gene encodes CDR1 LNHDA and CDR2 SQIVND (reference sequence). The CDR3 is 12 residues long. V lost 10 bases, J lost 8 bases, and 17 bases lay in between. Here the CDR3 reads CATGIGGSGYTF. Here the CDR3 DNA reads TGTGCCACTGGGATTGGAGGTAGCGGCTACACCTTC.

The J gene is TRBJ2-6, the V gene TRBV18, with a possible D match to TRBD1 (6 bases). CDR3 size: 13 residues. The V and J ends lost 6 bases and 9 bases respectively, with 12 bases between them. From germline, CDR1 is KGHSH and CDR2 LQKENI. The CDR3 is CASSAAQGNVLTF. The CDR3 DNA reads TGTGCCAGCTCGGCAGCACAGGGCAACGTCCTGACTTTC.

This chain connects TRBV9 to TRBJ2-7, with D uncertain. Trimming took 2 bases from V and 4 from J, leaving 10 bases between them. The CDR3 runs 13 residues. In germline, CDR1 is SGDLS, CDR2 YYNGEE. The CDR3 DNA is TGTGCCAGCAGCGTTAACCCTATATACGAGCAGTACTTC. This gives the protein CASSVNPIYEQYF.

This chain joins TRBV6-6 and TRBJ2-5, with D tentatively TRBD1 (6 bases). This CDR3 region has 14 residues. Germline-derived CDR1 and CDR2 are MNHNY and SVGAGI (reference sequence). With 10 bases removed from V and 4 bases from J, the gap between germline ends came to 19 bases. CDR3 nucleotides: TGTGCCATCTCTGCGACAGGAATTTTAGAGACCCAGTACTTC. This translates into CAISATGILETQYF.

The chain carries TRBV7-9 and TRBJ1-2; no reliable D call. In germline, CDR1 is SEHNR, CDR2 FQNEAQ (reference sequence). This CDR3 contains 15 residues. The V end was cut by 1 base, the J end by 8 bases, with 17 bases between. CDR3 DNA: TGTGCCAGCAGCTTAGAGACCAGCCCCGGGTTGGGCTACACCTTC. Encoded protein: CASSLETSPGLGYTF.

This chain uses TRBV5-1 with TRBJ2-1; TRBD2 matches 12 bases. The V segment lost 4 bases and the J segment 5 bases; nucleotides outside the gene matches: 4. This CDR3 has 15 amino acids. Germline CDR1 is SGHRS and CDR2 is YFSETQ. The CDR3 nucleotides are TGCGCCAGCAGCACCGCTAGCGGGGGGGACAATGAGCAGTTCTTC. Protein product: CASSTASGGDNEQFF.

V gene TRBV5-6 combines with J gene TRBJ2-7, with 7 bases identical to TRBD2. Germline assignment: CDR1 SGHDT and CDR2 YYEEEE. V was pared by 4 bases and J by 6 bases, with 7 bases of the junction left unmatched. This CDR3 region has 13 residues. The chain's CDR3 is CASSDGLVIEQYF. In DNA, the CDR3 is TGTGCCAGCAGCGATGGACTAGTTATCGAGCAGTACTTC.

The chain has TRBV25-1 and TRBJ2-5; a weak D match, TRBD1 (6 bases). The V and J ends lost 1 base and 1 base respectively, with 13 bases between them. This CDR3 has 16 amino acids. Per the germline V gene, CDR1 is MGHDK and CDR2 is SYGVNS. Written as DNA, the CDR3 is TGTGCCAGCAGTGAATTGAGACAGGATCTCCAAGAGACCCAGTACTTC. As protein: CASSELRQDLQETQYF.

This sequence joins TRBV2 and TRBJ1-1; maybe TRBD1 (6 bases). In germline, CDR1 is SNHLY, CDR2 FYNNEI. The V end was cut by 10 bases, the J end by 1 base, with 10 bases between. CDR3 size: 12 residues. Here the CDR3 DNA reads TGTGCCAACGTACAGGGGAACACTGAAGCTTTCTTT. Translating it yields CANVQGNTEAFF.

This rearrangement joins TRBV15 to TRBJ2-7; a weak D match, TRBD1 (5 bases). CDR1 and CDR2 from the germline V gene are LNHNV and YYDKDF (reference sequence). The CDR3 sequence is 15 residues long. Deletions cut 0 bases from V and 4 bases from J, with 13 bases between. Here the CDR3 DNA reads TGTGCCACCAGCAGAGATCTCGCAGGGTTGTACGAGCAGTACTTC. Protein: CATSRDLAGLYEQYF. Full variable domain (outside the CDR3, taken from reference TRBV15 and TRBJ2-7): DAMVIQNPRYQVTQFGKPVTLSCSQTLNHNVMYWYQQKSSQAPKLLFHYYDKDFNNEADTPDNFQSRRPNTSFCFLDIRSPGLGDTAMYLCATSRDLAGLYEQYFGPGTRLTVT.

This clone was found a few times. CDR3 protein: CASTRTESYEQYF. The CDR3 DNA follows: TGTGCCAGCACCCGGACAGAATCCTACGAGCAGTACTTC. This chain uses TRBV2 with TRBJ2-7; the D gene is possibly TRBD1 (6 bases). CDR1 and CDR2 (germline): SNHLY, FYNNEI. The V gene lost 7 bases and the J gene lost 1 base, with 11 bases spanning the gap. The CDR3 is 13 amino acids.

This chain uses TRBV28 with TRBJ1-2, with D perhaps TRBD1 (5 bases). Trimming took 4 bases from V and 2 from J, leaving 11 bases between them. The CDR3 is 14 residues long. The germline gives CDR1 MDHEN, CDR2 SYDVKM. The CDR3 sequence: CASSSGQPNYGYTF. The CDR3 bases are TGTGCCAGCAGTTCAGGGCAACCAAACTATGGCTACACCTTC.

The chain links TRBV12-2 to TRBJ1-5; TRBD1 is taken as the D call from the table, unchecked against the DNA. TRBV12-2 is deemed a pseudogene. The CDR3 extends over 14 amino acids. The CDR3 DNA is TGTGCAAGTCGCGTGACAGGGTTAGATCAGCCCCAGCATTTT. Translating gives CASRVTGLDQPQHF.

CDR3 amino acids: CASSSHLGGSTEAFF. The DNA for the CDR3 is TGTGCCAGCAGCTCTCATCTGGGGGGTAGCACTGAAGCTTTCTTT. The chain has TRBV7-9 and TRBJ1-1; D may be TRBD1 (5 bases). The CDR3 length is 15 residues. V was clipped by 4 bases and J by 4 bases, with 16 bases between them. Germline V gene data show CDR1 as SEHNR and CDR2 as FQNEAQ (reference sequence).

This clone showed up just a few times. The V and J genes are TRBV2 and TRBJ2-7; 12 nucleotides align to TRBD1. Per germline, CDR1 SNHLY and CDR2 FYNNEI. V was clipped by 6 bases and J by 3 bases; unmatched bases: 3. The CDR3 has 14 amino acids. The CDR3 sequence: CASRGQGANYEQYF. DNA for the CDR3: TGTGCCAGCAGGGGACAGGGGGCAAACTACGAGCAGTACTTC.

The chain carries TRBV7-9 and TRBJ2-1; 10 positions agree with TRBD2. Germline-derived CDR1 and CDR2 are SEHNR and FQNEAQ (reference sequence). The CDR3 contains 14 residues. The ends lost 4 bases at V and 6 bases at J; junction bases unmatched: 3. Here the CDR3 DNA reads TGTGCCAGCAGCTCTAGCGGGGGTCCCAATGAGCAGTTCTTC. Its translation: CASSSSGGPNEQFF.

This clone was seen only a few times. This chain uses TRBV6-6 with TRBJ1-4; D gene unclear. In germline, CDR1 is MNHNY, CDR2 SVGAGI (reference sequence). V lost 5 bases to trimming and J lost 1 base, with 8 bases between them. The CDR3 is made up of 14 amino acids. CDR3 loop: CASSQQQTNEKLFF. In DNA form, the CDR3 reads TGTGCCAGCAGTCAACAGCAAACTAATGAAAAACTGTTTTTT.

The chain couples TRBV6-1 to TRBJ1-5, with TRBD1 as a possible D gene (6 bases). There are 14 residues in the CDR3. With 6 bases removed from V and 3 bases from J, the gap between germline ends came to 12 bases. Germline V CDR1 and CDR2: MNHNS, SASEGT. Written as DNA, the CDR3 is TGTGCCAGCAGGGTCACAGGGCCCAATCAGCCCCAGCATTTT. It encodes CASRVTGPNQPQHF.